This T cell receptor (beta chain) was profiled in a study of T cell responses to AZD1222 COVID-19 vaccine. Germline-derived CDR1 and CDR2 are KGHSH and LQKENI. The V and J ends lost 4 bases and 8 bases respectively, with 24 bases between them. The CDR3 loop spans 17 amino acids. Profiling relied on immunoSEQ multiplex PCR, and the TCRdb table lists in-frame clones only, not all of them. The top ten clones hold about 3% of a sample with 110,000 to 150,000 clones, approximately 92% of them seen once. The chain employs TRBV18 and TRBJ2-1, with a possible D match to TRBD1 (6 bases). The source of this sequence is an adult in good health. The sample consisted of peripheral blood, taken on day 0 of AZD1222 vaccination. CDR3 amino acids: CASSLSAGQPYGDEQFF. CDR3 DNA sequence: TGTGCCAGCTCACTCTCCGCAGGACAGCCGTATGGGGATGAGCAGTTCTTC.